This TCR beta chain was recorded in a study of CD8 T cells in ankylosing spondylitis. The study, taken as a whole, reports: Disease-associated clonotypes exhibited CD8+ identity and were relatively infrequent in peripheral blood.

The length of the CDR3 is 15 residues. CDR1 and CDR2 from the germline V gene are MNHEY and SMNVEV (reference sequence). The ends were cut back, 2 bases at V and 1 base at J, with 12 bases in the middle. This clonotype has more than one count but fewer than ten. Its antigen is unidentified. Libraries for TCR beta were made by quantitative 5'-RACE with molecular barcodes. TCRdb re-analysed the 5' RACE reads in MiXCR, keeping a single row per CDR3 protein. The sample yields some 240,000 distinct CDR3 sequences, more than 15% seen once. Sequencing was done on a sample of blood, either unsorted or a sorted T cell fraction (not recorded which). This chain connects TRBV27 to TRBJ2-7; a possible D gene is TRBD2 (5 bases). This sequence originates from a male donor with ankylosing spondylitis or in good health (not recorded which). The chain's CDR3 is CASSLGEPASYEQYF. The CDR3 DNA reads TGTGCCAGCAGTTTAGGGGAGCCGGCATCCTACGAGCAGTACTTC.